These 18 T cell receptor beta chains were all obtained from the same sample, sequenced in a study of T cell responses to AZD1222 COVID-19 vaccine. Sequenced by immunoSEQ multiplex PCR; TCRdb stores in-frame clones only, minus some. The table has about 200,000 clones, around 94% seen once. The sample here was peripheral blood, taken 28 days after the second dose of the MenACWY control vaccine. Every receptor here comes from an adult who received the MenACWY meningococcal vaccine as a control.

The chain recombines TRBV18 with TRBJ1-1; 11 bases are shared with TRBD1. With V trimmed by 2 bases and J by 5 bases, 1 base remained unmatched. The CDR3 sequence is 14 residues long. CDR1 KGHSH and CDR2 LQKENI come from the germline V gene. Written as DNA, the CDR3 is TGTGCCAGCTCACCAGGGACAGGGGGTACTGAAGCTTTCTTT. Its protein product is CASSPGTGGTEAFF.

This clone was seen just once. This sequence joins TRBV30 and TRBJ1-1, with 9 nucleotides matching TRBD1. The CDR3 is 20 amino acids. Germline-derived CDR1 and CDR2 are GTSNPN and SVGIG (reference sequence). With V trimmed by 5 bases and J by 3 bases, 25 bases remained unmatched. The CDR3 loop is CAWAPLTGTGYDRRDTEAFF. CDR3 nucleotide sequence: TGTGCCTGGGCTCCTTTGACCGGGACAGGGTACGATCGTCGGGACACTGAAGCTTTCTTT.

This clone has a handful of counts. Just one base apart from a much larger clone, this may be a read error. This sample includes further DNA sequences coding for the same CDR3. V is TRBV27 and J is TRBJ1-6; 10 bases are shared with TRBD1. CDR1 and CDR2 from the germline V gene are MNHEY and SMNVEV (reference sequence). CDR3 length equals 13 residues. The V segment lost 6 bases and the J segment 10 bases; nucleotides outside the gene matches: 3. The CDR3 nucleotides read TGTGCCAGCAGGGAGACAGGGGGCTCACCCCTCCACTTT. It yields the protein CASRETGGSPLHF.

The gene calls are TRBV20-1 and TRBJ2-7; no definite D call. V shed 1 base and J shed 7 bases, with 8 bases lying between them. The germline V gene encodes CDR1 DFQATT and CDR2 SNEGSKA (reference sequence). CDR3 size: 11 residues. In DNA, the CDR3 is TGCAGTGCTAGAGTAGGAAGTGAGCAGTACTTC. The encoded protein is CSARVGSEQYF.

The chain has TRBV19 and TRBJ2-2; possible D gene TRBD2, 6 bases. The CDR3 sequence is 16 residues long. CDR1 is LNHDA and CDR2 is SQIVND in the germline V gene (reference sequence). V was trimmed by 5 bases and J by 0 bases, leaving 13 bases between them. The CDR3 coding sequence is TGTGCCAGTAGTGCCTTCGGCGGGACGAACACCGGGGAGCTGTTTTTT. Protein sequence: CASSAFGGTNTGELFF.

The chain links TRBV18 to TRBJ2-7, with D perhaps TRBD2 (5 bases). The V gene lost 2 bases and the J gene lost 6 bases, with 14 bases spanning the gap. The length of the CDR3 is 14 residues. Germline V CDR1 and CDR2: KGHSH, LQKENI. The CDR3 coding sequence is TGTGCCAGCTCACCATCCGGGAATTTTGGCGAGCAGTACTTC. Translating it yields CASSPSGNFGEQYF.

This rearrangement joins TRBV5-4 to TRBJ2-5, with D possibly called TRBD1 or TRBD2 (5 bases each). The length of the CDR3 is 12 residues. Germline CDR1 is SGHNT and CDR2 is YYREEE (reference sequence). Trimming left V 3 bases short and J 5 bases short, with 8 bases between. The CDR3 region has the DNA TGTGCCAGCAGCTACTGGGGGGAGACCCAGTACTTC. Its translation: CASSYWGETQYF.

This clone appeared once. The V call is TRBV24-1, the J call TRBJ1-2; 9 positions match TRBD1. The CDR3 extends over 16 amino acids. The trim removed 7 bases at V and 8 bases at J, leaving 16 bases unmatched. Germline CDR1 is KGHDR and CDR2 is SFDVKD. DNA for the CDR3: TGTGCCACCAGCTCGATGGGGGGACAGGGTATTTGGGGCTACACCTTC. Translation gives CATSSMGGQGIWGYTF.

Concerning this clone itself: Other DNA sequences of this sample code for an identical CDR3. The gene calls are TRBV11-2 and TRBJ2-2, with no clear D. The CDR3 covers 11 residues. Germline V lookup: CDR1 SGHAT, CDR2 FQNNGV. V was clipped by 3 bases and J by 6 bases, with 2 bases between them. CDR3 DNA sequence: TGTGCCAGCAGCTTGGCCGGGGAGCTGTTTTTT. Translating gives CASSLAGELFF.

CDR3 DNA: TGTGCCAGCAGCCCTAGAGGAGCCGTGGTCACTGAAGCTTTCTTT. It encodes CASSPRGAVVTEAFF. The rearrangement joins TRBV3-1 (or the pseudogene TRBV3-2) to TRBJ1-1; D is ambiguous. The CDR3 is 15 amino acids. V lost 4 bases, J lost 4 bases, and 16 bases lay in between. Germline V gene data show CDR1 as LGHDT and CDR2 as YNNKEL (reference sequence).

This clone is a singleton in its sample. The chain combines TRBV29-1 with TRBJ2-3; D might be TRBD1 (6 bases). CDR1 and CDR2 (germline): SQVTM, ANQGSEA. V lost 1 base and J 10 bases, leaving 9 bases between the germline ends. CDR3 length: 11 amino acids. The CDR3 sequence: CSVEVGGPQYF. CDR3 nucleotide sequence: TGCAGCGTTGAAGTAGGGGGTCCGCAGTATTTT.

The chain is built from TRBV18 and TRBJ1-4; D is perhaps TRBD1 (5 bases). Germline lookup yields CDR1 KGHSH and CDR2 LQKENI. Trimming took off 2 bases at V and 2 bases at J, with 12 bases between the two ends. The CDR3 runs 16 residues. The CDR3 nucleotides are TGTGCCAGCTCACCAACGATCGGGGGGACTAATGAAAAACTGTTTTTT. It codes for CASSPTIGGTNEKLFF.

The chain combines TRBV18 with TRBJ1-2; TRBD1 aligns across 8 bases. The ends lost 2 bases at V and 8 bases at J; junction bases unmatched: 10. Germline CDR1 and CDR2: KGHSH and LQKENI. The CDR3 spans 15 residues. The CDR3, as DNA: TGTGCCAGCTCACCAAGTCAGACAGGGGTAGGCGGCTACACCTTC. This sequence encodes CASSPSQTGVGGYTF.

This chain joins TRBV7-9 and TRBJ1-3; 8 positions match TRBD1. V shed 5 bases and J 2 bases; nucleotides not matched to a gene: 8. Germline V gene sequence: CDR1 SEHNR, CDR2 FQNEAQ (reference sequence). The CDR3 loop spans 16 amino acids. As DNA, the CDR3 is TGTGCCAGCAGCCCGTGGACAGGGAGCACTGGAAACACCATATATTTT. Translated: CASSPWTGSTGNTIYF.

The chain has TRBV29-1 and TRBJ2-2, with a possible D match to TRBD2 (6 bases). Germline assignment: CDR1 SQVTM and CDR2 ANQGSEA. The CDR3 runs 13 residues. V was clipped by 3 bases and J by 4 bases, with 9 bases between them. CDR3 DNA: TGCAGCGTTGACAGGCGGGGCACCGGGGAGCTGTTTTTT. Its translation: CSVDRRGTGELFF.

The V and J genes are TRBV14 and TRBJ1-5; 12 bases fit TRBD1. After removal of 4 bases from V and 6 bases from J, the junction contained 7 bases not matched to a gene. CDR1 is SGHDN, CDR2 FVKESK, per germline. The CDR3 length is 16 residues. The CDR3 loop is CASSRRDRGLGQPQHF. The DNA of the CDR3 is TGTGCCAGCAGCCGCCGGGACAGGGGGCTGGGTCAGCCCCAGCATTTT.

This clone was recorded a few times. This chain connects TRBV12-3 or TRBV12-4 to TRBJ1-6; maybe TRBD1 (5 bases). The CDR3 is 13 residues long. The V gene lost 7 bases and the J gene lost 7 bases, with 11 bases spanning the gap. In DNA form, the CDR3 reads TGTGCCAGCACAGGGACGGGGAATTCACCCCTCCACTTT. This encodes CASTGTGNSPLHF.

The chain recombines TRBV13 with TRBJ1-1, with unresolved D. V gave up 5 bases and J gave up 1 base, with 11 bases separating them. CDR3 length: 14 residues. Germline-derived CDR1 and CDR2 are PRHDT and FYEKMQ (reference sequence). The CDR3 spells CASSLGLGNTEAFF. The CDR3, as DNA: TGTGCCAGCAGCCTGGGGTTGGGGAACACTGAAGCTTTCTTT.